A single sample is the source of the 6 T cell receptor beta chains below, sequenced in a study of Graves' ophthalmopathy and Graves' hyperthyroidism listed by TCRdb under 2018. Instrument used: Illumina HiSeq 2000. TCR beta CDR3 regions were amplified from RNA transcripts for repertoire sequencing. A first-round RT-PCR used HTBI primers with the Qiagen OneStep RT-PCR kit, followed by a second-round multiplex PCR, size selection and purification. Starting from the raw public reads, TCRdb applied fastp trimming at Q25, assembled clones with MiXCR and retained in-frame beta chains. Rows are combined by CDR3 protein, so each entry shows the most common genes and DNA. The sample table lists about 620,000 distinct CDR3 sequences, 22% of them with a count of one. The ten largest clonotypes hold about 6.6% of the sample. Sequencing was done on a sample of peripheral blood. The receptors here all came from a woman under 30 with stable Graves' hyperthyroidism. Some clones in this sample may be carry-over from other donors' samples. Donor details come from another sample of the same person, matched by shared clones.

Ten or more counts support this clonotype. The chain uses TRBV30 and TRBJ1-5; 7 bases match TRBD1. Germline loops: CDR1 GTSNPN, CDR2 SVGIG (reference sequence). The CDR3 loop spans 17 amino acids. V was pared by 3 bases and J by 0 bases, with 11 bases of the junction left unmatched. The CDR3 protein is CAWSPIRQGYSNQPQHF. CDR3 in DNA: TGTGCCTGGAGCCCCATCAGACAGGGTTATAGCAATCAGCCCCAGCATTTT.

This clonotype was detected many times. V is TRBV5-1 and J is TRBJ2-2, with no clear D. Germline V gene sequence: CDR1 SGHRS, CDR2 YFSETQ. V was pared by 0 bases and J by 7 bases, with 7 bases between. The CDR3 extends over 13 amino acids. The CDR3 DNA sequence: TGCGCCAGCAGCTTGGCCTCCAGCGGGGAGCTGTTTTTT. Amino acids: CASSLASSGELFF.

V gene TRBV27 combines with J gene TRBJ2-7, with TRBD1 identical over 7 bases. CDR1 is MNHEY, CDR2 SMNVEV, per germline (reference sequence). CDR3 length: 17 amino acids. The V and J ends lost 3 bases and 0 bases, in that order; junction bases with no gene match: 11. The CDR3 DNA is TGTGCCAGCAGTTTCGATGTGGGCCGGGACAGCTCCTACGAGCAGTACTTC. Translated, it gives CASSFDVGRDSSYEQYF.

The sample holds many counts of this clonotype. The chain links TRBV7-9 to TRBJ2-5, with TRBD1 matching over 7 bases. Looked up from germline, CDR1 is SEHNR and CDR2 is FQNEAQ (reference sequence). The CDR3 length is 16 residues. V trimming: 5 bases; J trimming: 2 bases; junction bases outside the gene matches: 11. CDR3 coding DNA: TGTGCCAGCAGCCCTCACCGACAGGGTCGGCAAGAGACCCAGTACTTC. Translation gives CASSPHRQGRQETQYF.

This clonotype was observed once. The chain is built from TRBV12-3 or TRBV12-4 and TRBJ1-5, with D maybe TRBD1 (5 bases). V dropped 3 bases and J dropped 4 bases, with 25 bases sitting between them. This CDR3 has 19 amino acids. This CDR3 reads CASSFVGVPTRVGNQPQHF. CDR3 DNA sequence: TGTGCCAGCAGTTTCGTGGGGGTTCCGACCAGGGTGGGGAATCAGCCCCAGCATTTT.

This clonotype showed up many times. The J gene is TRBJ1-5, the V gene TRBV12-3 or TRBV12-4, with D possibly TRBD1 on 5 matching bases. The length of the CDR3 is 13 residues. The V end lost 1 base, the J end lost 9 bases, and 10 bases lay between the germline ends. The CDR3 protein is CASSLDGGAPQHF. CDR3 bases: TGTGCCAGCAGTTTAGATGGGGGAGCGCCCCAGCATTTT.